This paragraph reports one TCR beta chain. Authors' processing steps: Nucleated cell counts were estimated from reference gene primer amplification. Data came from immunoSEQ multiplex PCR; TCRdb stores just in-frame clones and leaves some out. That table gives V, J and clone size, and the DNA gave D and trimming. The sample contains around 290,000 clones, around 87% of which appear only once. This sample is drawn from a study of blood T cell repertoires in COVID-19. About the research overall: Samples representing acute and convalescent COVID-19 were sourced from the United States, Italy and Spain. Sources were T cells, B-cell-depleted T cells, or PBMCs; the material itself was cDNA or gDNA.

Germline CDR1 SEHNR, CDR2 FQNEAQ (reference sequence). V lost 2 bases and J 0 bases, leaving 14 bases between the germline ends. This CDR3 is 16 amino acids long. This sequence originates from a woman aged 50 to 60 who had recovered from COVID-19. The specimen sequenced was peripheral blood. V gene TRBV7-9 combines with J gene TRBJ2-7, with D possibly matching TRBD2 (5 bases). CDR3 DNA sequence: TGTGCCAGCAGCTTATTAGGGCTTCGGGGCTCCTACGAGCAGTACTTC. It is translated as CASSLLGLRGSYEQYF. Complete variable domain (other parts from reference TRBV7-9 and TRBJ2-7): DTGVSQNPRHKITKRGQNVTFRCDPISEHNRLYWYRQTLGQGPEFLTYFQNEAQLEKSRLLSDRFSAERPKGSFSTLEIQRTEQGDSAMYLCASSLLGLRGSYEQYFGPGTRLTVT.